Presented here are 16 T cell receptor beta chains from one specimen sequenced in a study of blood T cells in healthy people across ages (dated by TCRdb to the mid-2010s). Libraries were constructed by 5' RACE. Instrument used: Illumina HiSeq 2500. A second PCR of about 7 to 12 cycles was run with a J-beta primer mix and a sample-barcoded 5' primer. TCRdb reprocessed the public reads (quality trimming at Q25 with fastp, clone calling with MiXCR) and kept in-frame beta chains. A single entry per CDR3 protein holds the most common genes and DNA from its merged rows. Recorded for this sample are roughly 730,000 distinct CDR3 sequences; 56% of them occurred a single time. The ten largest account for around 24% of the sample. Sequences were obtained from blood. The receptors come from a man in his forties in good health.

As DNA, the CDR3 is TGTGCCAGCAGGCCAACCGGGACCGGCACAGATACGCAGTATTTT. Protein product: CASRPTGTGTDTQYF. V is TRBV6-2 or TRBV6-3 and J is TRBJ2-3; D is tentatively TRBD1 or TRBD2 (5 bases each). Germline CDR1 MNHEY, CDR2 SVGEGT. The V and J ends lost 6 bases and 1 base respectively, with 14 bases between them. The CDR3 totals 15 residues.

This chain connects TRBV4-2 to TRBJ2-3; 10 nucleotides line up with TRBD2. The V gene end was trimmed by 3 bases and the J gene end by 3 bases; junction bases not matched to a gene: 6. There are 16 residues in the CDR3. The germline CDR1 and CDR2 sequences are LGHNA and YNFKEQ. The CDR3 region has the DNA TGTGCCAGCAGCCAGGATGGGACTAGCGAGACAGATACGCAGTATTTT. This codes for CASSQDGTSETDTQYF.

Of note for this clonotype: Compared with germline, one end of the junction differs, possibly owing to a read error. The J gene is TRBJ2-5, the V gene TRBV29-1; possibly TRBD1 or TRBD2 for D (5 bases each). Looked up from germline, CDR1 is SQVTM and CDR2 is ANQGSEA. This CDR3 comprises 12 residues. CDR3 amino acids: CSVIPEDGTRYF. The CDR3 bases are TGCAGCGTCATCCCCGAGGACGGGACCCGGTACTTC.

V is TRBV3-1 and J is TRBJ2-1; D gene uncertain. Germline V gives CDR1 LGHDT, CDR2 YNNKEL (reference sequence). This CDR3 comprises 12 residues. The V end was cut by 1 base, the J end by 10 bases, with 8 bases between. The CDR3 coding sequence is TGTGCCAGCAGCCAAGGGCGGTTGGAGCAGTTCTTC. This sequence encodes CASSQGRLEQFF.

The J gene is TRBJ2-7, the V gene TRBV6-2 or TRBV6-3; the D gene is possibly TRBD1 (5 bases). The ends were cut back, 0 bases at V and 2 bases at J, with 8 bases in the middle. Germline CDR1 MNHEY, CDR2 SVGEGT. This CDR3 has 14 residues. The CDR3 reads CASSYSSRAYEQYF. The CDR3 coding sequence is TGTGCCAGCAGTTACTCGTCCAGGGCCTACGAGCAGTACTTC.

The chain carries TRBV12-3 or TRBV12-4 and TRBJ2-1; 9 bases agree with TRBD1. V dropped 7 bases and J dropped 8; count of bases not matched to a gene: 9. CDR3 size: 14 residues. CDR3 sequence (DNA): TGTGCCAGCATGTCTTGGGACAGGGCCTATGAGCAGTTCTTC. This sequence encodes CASMSWDRAYEQFF.

This clonotype came up a few times. This chain links TRBV29-1 with TRBJ2-7; possible D gene TRBD1, 5 bases. CDR3 length equals 11 residues. The ends were cut back, 4 bases at V and 7 bases at J, with 11 bases in the middle. CDR1 is SQVTM and CDR2 is ANQGSEA in the germline V gene. CDR3 in amino acids: CSVGGSREQYF. The CDR3, as DNA: TGCAGCGTTGGGGGCAGCAGGGAGCAGTACTTC.

This clonotype appeared a single time. The CDR3 nucleotides are TGTGCCAGCAGTCCCGGTGGGGTTAGCTTCTACGAGCAGTACTTC. Residues: CASSPGGVSFYEQYF. The chain uses TRBV6-2 or TRBV6-3 and TRBJ2-7; D not resolved. This CDR3 contains 15 residues. The V and J ends lost 5 bases and 3 bases respectively, with 17 bases between them. Germline-derived CDR1 and CDR2 are MNHEY and SVGEGT.

The chain uses TRBV20-1 and TRBJ1-5; D ambiguous. The CDR3 loop spans 14 amino acids. Per the germline V gene, CDR1 is DFQATT and CDR2 is SNEGSKA (reference sequence). The V end was cut by 3 bases, the J end by 4 bases, with 13 bases between. The CDR3 protein is CSASVGNSNQPQHF. For the CDR3, the DNA is TGCAGTGCTAGTGTGGGCAACTCAAATCAGCCCCAGCATTTT.

This clonotype was picked up a small number of times. The chain joins TRBV11-3 to TRBJ1-2; the D is unclear. Germline V lookup: CDR1 SGHNT, CDR2 YENEEA. This CDR3 region has 13 residues. V was cut by 3 bases and J by 3 bases, with 8 bases left in between. CDR3 in amino acids: CASSFEADYGYTF. The CDR3, as DNA: TGTGCCAGCAGCTTTGAGGCAGACTATGGCTACACCTTC.

The genes are TRBV12-3 or TRBV12-4 and TRBJ2-3; TRBD1 agrees at 8 bases. The CDR3 has 17 amino acids. V lost 5 bases, J lost 4 bases, and 14 bases stayed unmatched. CDR3 residues: CASSPQGAILSADTQYF. The CDR3 nucleotides are TGTGCCAGCAGTCCGCAGGGGGCTATTCTTAGCGCAGATACGCAGTATTTT.

The chain is built from TRBV18 and TRBJ1-6; TRBD1 might be the D (5 bases). With 0 bases removed from V and 8 bases from J, the gap between germline ends came to 11 bases. The CDR3 is made up of 15 amino acids. Germline values: CDR1 KGHSH, CDR2 LQKENI. The CDR3 sequence is CASSPPSGNHSPLHF. The CDR3 nucleotides read TGTGCCAGCTCACCACCGTCAGGGAACCATTCACCCCTCCACTTT.

This clonotype has ten or more counts. This sequence joins TRBV3-1 and TRBJ2-1; D is ambiguous. From germline, CDR1 is LGHDT and CDR2 YNNKEL (reference sequence). V was trimmed by 0 bases and J by 10 bases, leaving 10 bases between them. This CDR3 spans 13 amino acids. CDR3 nucleotide sequence: TGTGCCAGCAGCCAAGAAACGATGGGGGAGCAGTTCTTC. It translates to CASSQETMGEQFF.

The rearrangement uses TRBV29-1 and TRBJ1-2; no definite D call. The CDR3 is 14 residues long. Trimming left V 7 bases short and J 8 bases short, with 23 bases between. Looked up from germline, CDR1 is SQVTM and CDR2 is ANQGSEA. The CDR3 sequence: CSAAGELLGRGYTF. As DNA, the CDR3 is TGCAGCGCCGCCGGGGAATTGCTCGGGCGGGGCTACACCTTC.

The chain carries TRBV12-3 or TRBV12-4 and TRBJ2-5; 7 nucleotides align to TRBD2. J was trimmed by 4 bases and V by 8 bases; bases with no gene match: 7. The CDR3 totals 13 residues. The CDR3 protein is CASLRGEGETQYF. The CDR3 nucleotides read TGTGCCAGCCTTAGAGGGGAGGGAGAGACCCAGTACTTC.

A few counts support this clonotype. The chain carries TRBV20-1 and TRBJ1-5; TRBD1 aligns across 8 bases. V lost 6 bases and J lost 2; bases outside the gene matches: 15. The CDR3 has 17 amino acids. CDR1 and CDR2 from the germline V gene are DFQATT and SNEGSKA (reference sequence). The CDR3, as DNA: TGCAGTGCGGAGAACGGGCAGGGGGCTTTAGGCAATCAGCCCCAGCATTTT. Its translation: CSAENGQGALGNQPQHF.